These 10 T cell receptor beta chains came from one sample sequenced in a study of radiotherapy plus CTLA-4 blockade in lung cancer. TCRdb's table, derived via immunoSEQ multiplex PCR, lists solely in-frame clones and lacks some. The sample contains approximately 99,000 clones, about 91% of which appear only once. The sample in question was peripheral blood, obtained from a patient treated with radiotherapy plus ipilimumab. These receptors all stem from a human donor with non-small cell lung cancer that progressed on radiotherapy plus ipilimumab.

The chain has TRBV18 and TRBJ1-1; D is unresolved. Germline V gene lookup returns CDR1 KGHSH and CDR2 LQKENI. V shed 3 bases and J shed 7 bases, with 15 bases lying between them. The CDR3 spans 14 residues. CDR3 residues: CASSPLAKESEAFF. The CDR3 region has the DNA TGTGCCAGCTCACCCTTAGCGAAGGAAAGTGAAGCTTTCTTT.

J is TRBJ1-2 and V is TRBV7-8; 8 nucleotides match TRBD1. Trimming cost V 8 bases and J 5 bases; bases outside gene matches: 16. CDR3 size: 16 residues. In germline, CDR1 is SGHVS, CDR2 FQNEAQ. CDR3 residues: CASLPAQGAFGYGYTF. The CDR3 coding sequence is TGTGCCAGCCTACCTGCGCAGGGGGCGTTTGGGTATGGCTACACCTTC.

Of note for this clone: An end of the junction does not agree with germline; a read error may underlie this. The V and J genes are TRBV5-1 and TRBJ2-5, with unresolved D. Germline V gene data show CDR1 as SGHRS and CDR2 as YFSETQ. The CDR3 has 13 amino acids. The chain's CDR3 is CASRLDRQETQYF. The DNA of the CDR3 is TGCGCCAGCAGATTGGACCGCCAAGAGACCCAGTACTTC. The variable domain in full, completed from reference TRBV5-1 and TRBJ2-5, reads KAGVTQTPRYLIKTRGQQVTLSCSPISGHRSVSWYQQTPGQGLQFLFEYFSETQRNKGNFPGRFSGRQFSNSRSEMNVSTLELGDSALYLCASRLDRQETQYFGPGTRLLVL.

CDR3 nucleotides: TGTGCCAGCAGCTCGGGACAGATGAACACTGAAGCTTTCTTT. Translation: CASSSGQMNTEAFF. This chain joins TRBV5-4 and TRBJ1-1; 7 bases match TRBD1. Trimming cost V 3 bases and J 0 bases; bases outside gene matches: 2. The germline V gene encodes CDR1 SGHNT and CDR2 YYREEE (reference sequence). The CDR3 extends over 14 amino acids.

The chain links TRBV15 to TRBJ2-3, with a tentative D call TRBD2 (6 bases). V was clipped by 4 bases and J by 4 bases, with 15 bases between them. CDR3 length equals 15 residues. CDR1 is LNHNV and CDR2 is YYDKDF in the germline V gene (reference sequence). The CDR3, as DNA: TGTGCCACCAGCAAGAGGAGGGAGTGGGCAGATACGCAGTATTTT. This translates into CATSKRREWADTQYF.

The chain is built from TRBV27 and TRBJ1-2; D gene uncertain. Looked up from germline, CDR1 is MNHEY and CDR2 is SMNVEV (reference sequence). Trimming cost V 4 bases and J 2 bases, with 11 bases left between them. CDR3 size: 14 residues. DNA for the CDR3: TGTGCCAGCAGTTCGCCGGCTTCAAACTATGGCTACACCTTC. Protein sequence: CASSSPASNYGYTF.

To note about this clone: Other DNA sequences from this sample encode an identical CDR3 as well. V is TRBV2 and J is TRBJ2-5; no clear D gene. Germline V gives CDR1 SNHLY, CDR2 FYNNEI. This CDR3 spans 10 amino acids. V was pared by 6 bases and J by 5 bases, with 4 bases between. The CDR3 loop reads CASSEETQYF. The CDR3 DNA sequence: TGTGCCAGCAGCGAGGAGACCCAGTACTTC.

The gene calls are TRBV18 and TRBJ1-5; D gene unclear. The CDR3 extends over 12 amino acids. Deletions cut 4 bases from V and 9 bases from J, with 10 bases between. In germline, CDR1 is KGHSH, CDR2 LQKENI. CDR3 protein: CASSRLGPPQHF. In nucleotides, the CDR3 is TGTGCCAGCTCACGTTTAGGGCCGCCCCAGCATTTT.

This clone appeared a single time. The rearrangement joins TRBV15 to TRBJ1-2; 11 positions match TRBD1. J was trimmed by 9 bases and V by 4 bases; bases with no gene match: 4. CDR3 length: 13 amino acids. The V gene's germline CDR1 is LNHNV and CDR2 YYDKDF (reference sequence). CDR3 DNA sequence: TGTGCCACCAGCAAGGGACAGGGGGAGAGCTACACCTTC. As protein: CATSKGQGESYTF.

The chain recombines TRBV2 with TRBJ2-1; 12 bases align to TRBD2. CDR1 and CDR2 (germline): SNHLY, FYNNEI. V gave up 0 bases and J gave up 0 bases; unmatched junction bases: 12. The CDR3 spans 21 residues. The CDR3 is CASSEAEGLAGFTSSYNEQFF. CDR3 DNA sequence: TGTGCCAGCAGTGAAGCGGAGGGACTAGCGGGCTTCACGAGCTCCTACAATGAGCAGTTCTTC.